The next 26 T cell receptor beta chains were all read from a single sample in a study of memory CD4+ T cells and cytomegalovirus serostatus. The sort gate was single viable CD3+CD4+CD8-CD45RO+ cells for memory CD4+ T cells. The assay was immunoSEQ multiplex PCR, and TCRdb's table has in-frame clones only and misses some. The data show 50,000 or so clones, with about three quarters seen just once and roughly 1.4% held by the top ten. The material sequenced was memory CD4+ T cells from blood. These receptors were taken from an adult in good health and CMV-seropositive.

The chain is built from TRBV19 and TRBJ1-1; D is ambiguous. V was trimmed by 1 base and J by 4 bases, leaving 10 bases between them. The CDR3 is made up of 14 amino acids. Germline loops: CDR1 LNHDA, CDR2 SQIVND (reference sequence). The CDR3 here is CASSIVIRATEAFF. The CDR3 coding sequence is TGTGCCAGTAGTATAGTCATACGGGCCACTGAAGCTTTCTTT.

Here the CDR3 DNA reads TGCAGCGTTGTGGGGGGGGCGGGTTCTTTCTCGGGTGGCTACACCTTC. Its translation: CSVVGGAGSFSGGYTF. V usage is TRBV29-1 and J usage is TRBJ1-2, with D tentatively TRBD1 (6 bases). V lost 4 bases and J lost 7, with 25 bases in between. CDR3 length: 16 amino acids. The germline gives CDR1 SQVTM, CDR2 ANQGSEA. The full variable domain, completed using reference TRBV29-1 and TRBJ1-2, is SAVISQKPSRDICQRGTSLTIQCQVDSQVTMMFWYRQQPGQSLTLIATANQGSEATYESGFVIDKFPISRPNLTFSTLTVSNMSPEDSSIYLCSVVGGAGSFSGGYTFGSGTRLTVV.

This sequence joins TRBV7-2 and TRBJ2-7; 7 positions match TRBD1. Germline CDR1 SGHTA, CDR2 FQGNSA. The CDR3 is 13 amino acids. After removal of 5 bases from V and 0 bases from J, the junction contained 1 base not matched to a gene. CDR3 sequence reads: CASSRTGSYEQYF. DNA for the CDR3: TGTGCCAGCAGCAGGACAGGCTCCTACGAGCAGTACTTC. Full variable domain (missing parts from reference TRBV7-2 and TRBJ2-7): GAGVSQSPSNKVTEKGKDVELRCDPISGHTALYWYRQSLGQGLEFLIYFQGNSAPDKSGLPSDRFSAERTGGSVSTLTIQRTQQEDSAVYLCASSRTGSYEQYFGPGTRLTVT.

There are a few counts of this clone. This chain uses TRBV5-6 with TRBJ2-3; D not resolved. Trimming shortened V by 4 bases and J by 5 bases, and 11 bases separated the two germline ends. The CDR3 covers 13 residues. The germline V gene encodes CDR1 SGHDT and CDR2 YYEEEE. The CDR3, as DNA: TGTGCCAGCAGCCCTTTAGCAGGAGATACGCAGTATTTT. Its translation is CASSPLAGDTQYF.

The J gene is TRBJ2-6, the V gene TRBV18; 9 positions match TRBD1. This CDR3 contains 17 residues. V lost 4 bases to trimming and J lost 0 bases; unmatched junction nucleotides: 4. Germline-derived CDR1 and CDR2 are KGHSH and LQKENI. CDR3 nucleotides: TGTGCCAGCTCACTGGGACAGGGCCGCTCTGGGGCCAACGTCCTGACTTTC. It codes for CASSLGQGRSGANVLTF.

The gene calls are TRBV10-3 and TRBJ1-4; 7 bases fit TRBD1. There are 14 residues in the CDR3. The germline CDR1 and CDR2 sequences are ENHRY and SYGVKD. Trimming at V came to 4 bases and at J to 4 bases, leaving 3 bases not matched to a gene. The CDR3 is CAISAGQSNEKLFF. CDR3 coding DNA: TGTGCCATCAGTGCGGGACAGAGTAATGAAAAACTGTTTTTT.

Notes on this clone: At the DNA level, this CDR3 is encoded by other sequences in the same sample as well. V usage is TRBV5-5 and J usage is TRBJ2-1, with 13 bases that match TRBD2. Germline V CDR1 and CDR2: SGHKS, YYEKEE (reference sequence). CDR3 length: 15 residues. The J segment lost 7 bases and the V segment lost 4 bases, leaving 5 bases of the junction unmatched. The chain's CDR3 is CASSLGTSGTNEQFF. In DNA, the CDR3 is TGTGCCAGCAGCCTAGGGACTAGCGGGACTAATGAGCAGTTCTTC.

The chain couples TRBV25-1 to TRBJ2-7; D gene unclear. The CDR3 is made up of 14 amino acids. Germline V gene lookup returns CDR1 MGHDK and CDR2 SYGVNS. The V gene lost 2 bases and the J gene lost 7 bases, with 15 bases spanning the gap. CDR3 DNA: TGTGCCAGCAGTGAAAGAGGTCGGGTGGCAGAGCAGTACTTC. Amino acid sequence: CASSERGRVAEQYF.

The chain employs TRBV15 and TRBJ1-4; 7 nucleotides agree with TRBD1. Germline CDR1 and CDR2: LNHNV and YYDKDF (reference sequence). Trimming removed 4 bases from V and 8 bases from J; junction bases left unmatched: 10. CDR3 length equals 15 residues. This CDR3 reads CATSTPQGQSEKLFF. In DNA, the CDR3 is TGTGCCACCAGCACTCCACAGGGGCAGTCGGAAAAACTGTTTTTT. Full variable domain (rest looked up from reference TRBV15 and TRBJ1-4): DAMVIQNPRYQVTQFGKPVTLSCSQTLNHNVMYWYQQKSSQAPKLLFHYYDKDFNNEADTPDNFQSRRPNTSFCFLDIRSPGLGDTAMYLCATSTPQGQSEKLFFGSGTQLSVL.

This chain uses TRBV19 with TRBJ2-5; D is uncertain. Trimming took off 6 bases at V and 2 bases at J, with 7 bases between the two ends. From germline, CDR1 is LNHDA and CDR2 SQIVND (reference sequence). The CDR3 spans 12 residues. The CDR3 DNA sequence: TGTGCCAGTAGGAACTATCAAGAGACCCAGTACTTC. Its translation: CASRNYQETQYF.

The chain carries TRBV30 and TRBJ2-1; a possible D gene is TRBD2 (6 bases). Trimming left V 2 bases short and J 2 bases short, with 10 bases between. The length of the CDR3 is 14 residues. The germline V gene encodes CDR1 GTSNPN and CDR2 SVGIG (reference sequence). The CDR3 sequence is CAWSSGGAYNEQFF. The CDR3 DNA follows: TGTGCCTGGAGTTCCGGGGGAGCCTACAATGAGCAGTTCTTC.

V usage is TRBV7-2 and J usage is TRBJ2-7; TRBD1 might be the D (6 bases). Trimming removed 0 bases from V and 2 bases from J, with 14 bases in between. CDR3 length equals 16 residues. Germline CDR1 is SGHTA and CDR2 is FQGNSA. The chain's CDR3 is CASSLALRKGAYEQYF. The CDR3 DNA reads TGTGCCAGCAGCTTAGCGCTTAGAAAGGGGGCCTACGAGCAGTACTTC. Full variable domain (outside the CDR3, taken from reference TRBV7-2 and TRBJ2-7): GAGVSQSPSNKVTEKGKDVELRCDPISGHTALYWYRQSLGQGLEFLIYFQGNSAPDKSGLPSDRFSAERTGGSVSTLTIQRTQQEDSAVYLCASSLALRKGAYEQYFGPGTRLTVT.

The chain links TRBV18 to TRBJ2-3; D call uncertain. The CDR3 extends over 14 amino acids. V gave up 2 bases and J gave up 6 bases, with 12 bases separating them. Germline CDR1 reads KGHSH; CDR2 reads LQKENI. This CDR3 is CASSPMGPSDTQYF. DNA for the CDR3: TGTGCCAGCTCACCAATGGGCCCGTCGGATACGCAGTATTTT.

V and J are TRBV19 and TRBJ2-1, with TRBD2 matching 8 bases. V lost 5 bases to trimming and J lost 6 bases; unmatched junction nucleotides: 6. Germline assignment: CDR1 LNHDA and CDR2 SQIVND (reference sequence). This CDR3 has 14 amino acids. The CDR3 here is CASSPLAGSNEQFF. The DNA for the CDR3 is TGTGCCAGTAGTCCCCTAGCGGGTAGCAATGAGCAGTTCTTC.

The rearrangement uses TRBV5-6 and TRBJ2-7; a weak D match, TRBD2 (5 bases). Germline loops: CDR1 SGHDT, CDR2 YYEEEE. This CDR3 region has 12 residues. V was clipped by 4 bases and J by 2 bases, with 7 bases between them. CDR3 coding DNA: TGTGCCAGCAGCCCCGGGACCTACGAGCAGTACTTC. It yields the protein CASSPGTYEQYF.

The V call is TRBV30, the J call TRBJ1-5; D is perhaps TRBD1 (6 bases). Germline-derived CDR1 and CDR2 are GTSNPN and SVGIG (reference sequence). There are 16 residues in the CDR3. Trimming took 2 bases from V and 0 from J, leaving 14 bases between them. CDR3 sequence (DNA): TGTGCCTGGAGTCTTAGTGGACAGCTTAGCAATCAGCCCCAGCATTTT. It is translated as CAWSLSGQLSNQPQHF.

This clone is a singleton in its sample. Other DNA sequences of this sample code for an identical CDR3. The J gene is TRBJ1-5, the V gene TRBV6-5; D may be TRBD1 (6 bases). CDR1 is MNHEY and CDR2 is SVGAGI in the germline V gene. This CDR3 has 15 residues. Trimming left V 2 bases short and J 4 bases short, with 12 bases between. The CDR3 is CASSYGQGSNQPQHF. The CDR3 region has the DNA TGTGCCAGCAGTTACGGCCAGGGGAGTAATCAGCCCCAGCATTTT.

The chain couples TRBV27 to TRBJ1-1; possibly TRBD1 for D (5 bases). The V and J ends lost 3 bases and 1 base respectively, with 12 bases between them. Germline loops: CDR1 MNHEY, CDR2 SMNVEV (reference sequence). This CDR3 has 15 amino acids. CDR3 region: CASSFLSQGNTEAFF. The DNA for the CDR3 is TGTGCCAGCAGTTTTCTGAGTCAGGGGAACACTGAAGCTTTCTTT.

V gene TRBV9 combines with J gene TRBJ2-1, with 11 positions matching TRBD2. Germline CDR1 SGDLS, CDR2 YYNGEE. The ends lost 4 bases at V and 8 bases at J; junction bases unmatched: 8. This CDR3 has 15 residues. The CDR3 reads CASSIQTSGTHEQFF. In DNA form, the CDR3 reads TGTGCCAGCAGCATACAGACTAGCGGGACGCATGAGCAGTTCTTC.

J is TRBJ2-2 and V is TRBV28; 7 bases are a match to TRBD2. In germline, CDR1 is MDHEN, CDR2 SYDVKM. V shed 6 bases and J 4 bases; nucleotides not matched to a gene: 5. This CDR3 comprises 14 residues. The CDR3 nucleotides are TGTGCCAGCAGGCCCGCGGGAGTCACCGGGGAGCTGTTTTTT. This sequence encodes CASRPAGVTGELFF.

V and J are TRBV7-2 and TRBJ2-2; 7 nucleotides line up with TRBD1. CDR3 length equals 14 residues. Germline-derived CDR1 and CDR2 are SGHTA and FQGNSA. Losses at the gene ends were 5 bases for V and 1 base for J; bases not matched to a gene: 1. CDR3 residues: CASSPGGNTGELFF. Here the CDR3 DNA reads TGTGCCAGCAGCCCAGGGGGGAACACCGGGGAGCTGTTTTTT.

This clone showed up just a few times. This chain joins TRBV7-2 and TRBJ2-7; 11 positions agree with TRBD2. Per the germline V gene, CDR1 is SGHTA and CDR2 is FQGNSA. J was trimmed by 2 bases and V by 5 bases; bases with no gene match: 2. The CDR3 is 14 amino acids. The CDR3 DNA reads TGTGCCAGCAGCGTTAGCGGGAGGGCCTACGAGCAGTACTTC. Amino acid sequence: CASSVSGRAYEQYF.

The chain employs TRBV18 and TRBJ1-6; D remains ambiguous. V lost 6 bases and J lost 4, with 10 bases in between. The germline gives CDR1 KGHSH, CDR2 LQKENI. The CDR3 runs 14 residues. CDR3 in DNA: TGTGCCAGCTCGCGGACGGAGTATAATTCACCCCTCCACTTT. Translation: CASSRTEYNSPLHF.

The rearrangement joins TRBV4-1 to TRBJ2-7; 7 bases agree with TRBD1. V lost 1 base to trimming and J lost 2 bases; unmatched junction nucleotides: 8. The germline CDR1 and CDR2 sequences are MGHRA and YSYEKL. This CDR3 region has 16 residues. This chain's CDR3 is CASSQAHLTGAYEQYF. CDR3 sequence (DNA): TGCGCCAGCAGCCAAGCCCACTTAACAGGGGCCTACGAGCAGTACTTC.

For this clone: A read error may account for a junction end that differs from germline. The rearrangement uses TRBV7-7 and TRBJ2-2; D may be TRBD2 (5 bases). The CDR3 is 14 amino acids. Germline-derived CDR1 and CDR2 are SSHAT and FNYEAQ (reference sequence). CDR3 nucleotide sequence: TGTGCTAGCAGCTTAGCGAGGAACACCGGGGAGCTGTTTTTT. It yields the protein CASSLARNTGELFF.

The rearrangement joins TRBV29-1 to TRBJ2-7; D might be TRBD1 or TRBD2, each matching 6 bases. This CDR3 contains 14 residues. The V end lost 4 bases, the J end lost 1 base, and 14 bases lay between the germline ends. The germline V gene has CDR1 SQVTM and CDR2 ANQGSEA. The CDR3, as DNA: TGCAGCGTTGTGCGGGACAAAGGGTCCTACGAGCAGTACTTC. It translates to CSVVRDKGSYEQYF.